This TCR beta chain was found in a study of cytomegalovirus exposure and HLA in healthy donors. On the study more broadly: A data release that came early held approximately 85 million unique TCRs from HLA-typed donors. General study points: Fewer N-insertions (relative to the approximately 700-donor mean) were reportedly seen in an Asian-associated ancestry cluster in a later analysis. With later analysis, a missense DCLRE1C variant became linked to TCR beta V- and J-gene trimming.

Researchers ran the PCR with 60 Vbeta and 13 Jbeta primers. Here immunoSEQ multiplex PCR was the method, and the copy in TCRdb shows in-frame clones only, minus some. Altogether about 99,000 clones are present, about 80% being singletons, with the ten largest covering roughly 4.9%. Each donor was healthy, and each was a bone marrow donor. V shed 5 bases, J shed 7 bases, and the junction held 6 bases outside the gene matches. The CDR3 is made up of 13 amino acids. Germline V gene lookup returns CDR1 MNHEY and CDR2 SMNVEV (reference sequence). With respect to this clone: What it recognizes is unknown.

The source material was PBMCs. The sequence came from a woman aged 18-29 years in good health and CMV-seropositive. This chain links TRBV27 with TRBJ2-7, with TRBD1 matching over 9 bases. The CDR3 DNA follows: TGTGCCAGCAGTCAGGGACAGGGATTTGAGCAGTACTTC. It translates to CASSQGQGFEQYF.